This TCR beta chain was retrieved from a study of cytomegalovirus exposure and HLA in healthy donors. PCR employed 60 Vbeta and 13 Jbeta primers. TCRdb's table, derived via immunoSEQ multiplex PCR, lists solely in-frame clones and lacks some. The sample contains roughly 170,000 clones, about 83% of which appear only once. Trimming cost V 5 bases and J 8 bases; bases outside gene matches: 5. The V gene's germline CDR1 is LGHNA and CDR2 YNFKEQ. The CDR3 extends over 15 amino acids. Regarding this clone: Its antigen remains unknown.

Healthy bone marrow donors made up the donors. Points from the study as a whole: Versus the approximately 720-donor mean, an Asian-associated ancestry cluster reportedly showed fewer N-insertions in a later analysis. When analyzed later, a missense DCLRE1C variant was found to be linked to TCR beta V- and J-gene trimming. It is likely that the observed cluster of highly shared sequence variants was a sequencing artifact.

The sequence came from a girl aged 10-17 years in good health and CMV-seropositive. The chain is built from TRBV4-2 and TRBJ2-2; 13 bases match TRBD2. Sequenced sample: PBMCs. CDR3 DNA: TGTGCCAGCAGCAAGACTAGCGGGGGGCCTGGGGAGCTGTTTTTT. This gives the protein CASSKTSGGPGELFF.